This TCR beta chain originates from a study of neoadjuvant anti-PD-1 for oral cavity cancer listed by TCRdb under 2021. At the level of the whole study: Before curative-intent surgical resection, most patients were given three to four biweekly doses of nivolumab at 3 mg/kg. Patients without progression received a fourth nivolumab dose around day 43 and underwent definitive surgical resection on days 50-56. Under RECIST 1.1, patients with complete response, partial response or stable disease were classed as responders, and patients with progression were classed as non-responders. The parent correlative cohort included roughly 13 patients, with an approximately 34% response rate.

For deep sequencing, each PBMC sample was run in six replicates, with libraries mostly built from approximately 500 ng of input genomic DNA. The immunoSEQ hsTCRbeta kit was used to prepare TCRbeta libraries, following the manufacturer's instructions. The finished libraries were brought together in one pool at roughly 2.7 nM, which was then read using an Illumina NovaSeq 6000 S4 flow cell. The original pipeline was this. The immunoSEQ Analyzer handled quality control and preprocessing of the raw data. The analysis was limited to productive rearrangements, and each clonotype was defined by a unique CDR3 amino acid sequence. Using the R package tcR, the researchers computed the Gini-Simpson index as their estimate of repertoire clonality. Gini indices were compared with Student's t test, and associations with tumor size change were assessed by Pearson correlation. Drawn from immuneACCESS, this table holds only the in-frame rearrangements with V and J called that TCRdb kept. Clones are partly lost; checked studies trace under half to an unresolved V gene and leave the rest unexplained. Clonal size and the V and J genes are those of that table, whereas D and trimming came from the DNA. Here the sample has about 13,000 clones; around 70% occur a single time. The ten largest clones represent roughly 2.9% of the sample.

Overall results and qualifications from the work: After neoadjuvant nivolumab, non-responders showed significantly higher T cell clonality (Gini index) in PBMCs than responders did. The TCR analyses had only three patients in each response group, and the authors called for validation in larger cohorts. Higher pretreatment blood Treg/Th17 ratios correlated with higher pretreatment blood TCRbeta clonality and lower post-treatment tumor TCRbeta clonality.

The CDR3 numbers 15 residues from cysteine through phenylalanine. The CDR3 DNA has 45 bases and is translated from base 1. Here V drops 5 bases and J drops 3 bases, and the junction holds 7 bases not matched to any gene. CDR1 MNHEY and CDR2 SVGAGI were looked up in the germline V gene. Concerning this clone itself: Which antigen it targets is not known. One base away there is no much larger clone; base qualities are not given.

The meaning of the sample's time point label: after neoadjuvant nivolumab, at surgical resection. Patients had been newly diagnosed with stage II-IVA oral cavity squamous cell carcinoma, and no prior systemic or radiation treatment had been given to the patients. Everyone in the cohort had locally advanced, HPV-negative oral cavity squamous cell carcinoma. Peripheral blood mononuclear cells were analyzed directly, without maintenance or expansion in culture. The samples were obtained from a longitudinal correlative study of a single-arm phase II trial testing neoadjuvant nivolumab in oral cavity squamous cell carcinoma. Subject-matched pre- and post-treatment PBMCs and tumors from three responders and three non-responders were subjected to genomic DNA-based TCRbeta sequencing. Peripheral blood mononuclear cells were drawn once before nivolumab treatment and a second time after treatment, when surgery took place. The Maxwell RSC DNA from Cells kit was used to extract genomic DNA from PBMCs.

Sample: PBMCs, taken after nivolumab (anti-PD-1) treatment. Recombination connected TRBV6-5 to TRBJ2-7, with 10 bases aligning to TRBD2. The sequence was collected from a person between 40 and 85 years old with oral cavity squamous cell carcinoma. The DNA reads as follows: TGTGCCAGCAGTCCCTCCTGGACTAGCGGCTACGAGCAGTACTTC. Translated, it reads CASSPSWTSGYEQYF.